The present T cell receptor (beta chain) was sequenced within a study of blood T cell repertoires in COVID-19. Study information: Italy, Spain and the United States were the sources of the convalescent and acute COVID-19 samples. In each case, the material was cDNA or gDNA derived from T cells, B-cell-depleted T cells, or PBMCs.

In the original processing: Reference gene primer amplification gave estimated nucleated cell counts. Repertoires were generated with immunoSEQ multiplex PCR, while TCRdb's copy carries only in-frame clones and drops some. V, J and clone size derive from that table, while D and trimming were established from the DNA sequence. The table shows about 210,000 clones, with about 88% occurring only once. Concerning this clone itself: It is unclear where the CDR3 begins or ends on the DNA, so no DNA is shown, and the CDR3 is as TCRdb lists it.

Sample: peripheral blood. This receptor was taken from a man aged 65-85 years with acute or convalescent COVID-19.

The CDR3 spells CASSQDSGVGRGTYF. V and J are TRBV14 and TRBJ2-7; TRBD2, the D gene given by the table, was not confirmed from the DNA. Germline V gene data show CDR1 as SGHDN and CDR2 as FVKESK. A total of 15 residues make up the CDR3, ends included.